This T cell receptor beta chain was observed in a study of T-cell reconstitution after alpha-beta-depleted transplantation in children. Per germline, CDR1 DFQATT and CDR2 SNEGSKA (reference sequence). This CDR3 spans 13 amino acids. Trimming took off 3 bases at V and 0 bases at J, with 6 bases between the two ends. Study-level findings and limits: Diversity of TCRbeta at day 60 was high in some patients, arising from surviving recipient T cells and thymic progenitors. Expanded graft clones, several hundred of them, were reportedly the source of alpha-beta T cells about two months after transplant.

Comment on this clonotype: Its matching antigen is unknown.

The authors prepared the TCRbeta library with unique molecular identifiers. Via MiXCR, TCRdb re-called the PCR reads, giving one row per CDR3 protein. The data show more than 200,000 distinct CDR3 sequences, around a sixth seen once. The receptor was derived from a male patient between 2 and 15 years old who had a stem cell transplant for acute lymphoblastic leukemia, so the T cells may come from the graft donor. Sequencing was performed on PBMCs, mostly from graft donor cells, taken 360 days after TCRalphabeta/CD19-depleted stem cell transplant. The chain carries TRBV20-1 and TRBJ1-5; no clear D. CDR3 protein: CSASDNSNQPQHF. The CDR3 bases are TGCAGTGCTAGTGACAATAGCAATCAGCCCCAGCATTTT.